These 28 T cell receptor beta chains share one sample of origin, sequenced in a study of shared clonotypes between healthy human individuals. Measured with immunoSEQ multiplex PCR; TCRdb has only the in-frame clones, and not every one. The sample has 2 million to 2.5 million clones, nearly 97% seen once. Sample: naive CD4+ T cells sorted from blood. Described subset: CD45RA+ positively selected. These receptors came from a man between 18 and 35 years old in good health.

V and J are TRBV2 and TRBJ2-7; 7 nucleotides align to TRBD2. The germline gives CDR1 SNHLY, CDR2 FYNNEI. V lost 7 bases, J lost 3 bases, and 9 bases stayed unmatched. The CDR3 is 14 amino acids. CDR3 residues: CASTPSGLNYEQYF. In nucleotides, the CDR3 is TGTGCCAGCACGCCTAGCGGTTTAAACTACGAGCAGTACTTC.

The rearrangement links TRBV4-1 to TRBJ2-7; 11 nucleotides agree with TRBD1. The ends lost 5 bases at V and 3 bases at J; junction bases unmatched: 6. CDR1 and CDR2 (germline): MGHRA, YSYEKL. The CDR3 sequence is 15 residues long. The CDR3 coding sequence is TGCGCCAGCAGCGCCTTCGGGACAGGGGGCTACGAGCAGTACTTC. Amino acid sequence: CASSAFGTGGYEQYF.

A single count supports this clone. The rearrangement joins TRBV6-6 to TRBJ2-1; no definite D call. Germline CDR1 and CDR2: MNHNY and SVGAGI (reference sequence). The CDR3 spans 16 residues. Trimming removed 0 bases from V and 0 bases from J, with 9 bases in between. CDR3 residues: CASSYSRTDSYNEQFF. The CDR3 DNA reads as TGTGCCAGCAGTTACTCGAGGACGGACTCCTACAATGAGCAGTTCTTC.

The V call is TRBV5-1, the J call TRBJ2-1; 8 positions match TRBD2. V lost 0 bases and J lost 0; bases outside the gene matches: 5. The germline gives CDR1 SGHRS, CDR2 YFSETQ. This CDR3 region has 17 residues. For the CDR3, the DNA is TGCGCCAGCAGCTTGGCCCCAGCGGGGGTCTCCTACAATGAGCAGTTCTTC. Protein: CASSLAPAGVSYNEQFF.

The chain links TRBV2 to TRBJ2-5; TRBD2 aligns across 12 bases. Germline CDR1 is SNHLY and CDR2 is FYNNEI. The CDR3 sequence is 13 residues long. Germline trimming cut 6 bases from V and 5 bases from J; bases unmatched to any gene: 1. This CDR3 reads CASRGLAGETQYF. Here the CDR3 DNA reads TGTGCCAGCAGAGGACTAGCGGGGGAGACCCAGTACTTC.

This sequence joins TRBV10-3 and TRBJ2-3, with TRBD1 identical over 7 bases. Trimming at V came to 7 bases and at J to 3 bases, leaving 4 bases not matched to a gene. Germline CDR1 is ENHRY and CDR2 is SYGVKD. The CDR3 totals 13 residues. The CDR3: CAIKGTETDTQYF. The CDR3 bases are TGTGCCATCAAAGGGACAGAGACAGATACGCAGTATTTT.

The V and J genes are TRBV29-1 and TRBJ1-1, with D unresolved. This CDR3 is 13 amino acids long. The V gene's germline CDR1 is SQVTM and CDR2 ANQGSEA. Trimming took off 4 bases at V and 4 bases at J, with 13 bases between the two ends. This CDR3 is CSVVPEVGTEAFF. The CDR3 DNA follows: TGCAGCGTTGTCCCCGAGGTGGGCACTGAAGCTTTCTTT.

The chain uses TRBV27 and TRBJ2-1; the match to TRBD2 covers 8 bases. This CDR3 has 15 residues. The V and J ends lost 0 bases and 7 bases, in that order; junction bases with no gene match: 5. CDR1 MNHEY and CDR2 SMNVEV come from the germline V gene (reference sequence). CDR3 in DNA: TGTGCCAGCAGTTTATCTAGCGGGATTGAAAATGAGCAGTTCTTC. It specifies CASSLSSGIENEQFF.

As regards this clone: Other DNA sequences within the sample encode an identical CDR3. The CDR3: CASSLDGGTYNEQFF. The CDR3 DNA reads TGCGCCAGCAGCTTGGATGGGGGGACCTACAATGAGCAGTTCTTC. The genes are TRBV5-1 and TRBJ2-1; TRBD2 is a possible D gene (6 bases). Germline CDR1 is SGHRS and CDR2 is YFSETQ. V gave up 0 bases and J gave up 2 bases, with 9 bases separating them. This CDR3 region has 15 residues. The complete variable domain, with remaining parts taken from reference TRBV5-1 and TRBJ2-1, reads KAGVTQTPRYLIKTRGQQVTLSCSPISGHRSVSWYQQTPGQGLQFLFEYFSETQRNKGNFPGRFSGRQFSNSRSEMNVSTLELGDSALYLCASSLDGGTYNEQFFGPGTRLTVL.

The chain has TRBV7-6 and TRBJ2-2, with TRBD2 matching over 7 bases. Trimming at V came to 10 bases and at J to 3 bases, leaving 20 bases not matched to a gene. The CDR3 covers 18 residues. From germline, CDR1 is SGHVS and CDR2 FNYEAQ. CDR3 nucleotide sequence: TGTGCCAACGGCGAGGATCCCACTAGCGAACCCCACACCGGGGAGCTGTTTTTT. Translated: CANGEDPTSEPHTGELFF. The full variable domain, in which reference TRBV7-6 and TRBJ2-2 provide the parts outside the CDR3, is GAGVSQSPRYKVTKRGQDVALRCDPISGHVSLYWYRQALGQGPEFLTYFNYEAQQDKSGLPNDRFSAERPEGSISTLTIQRTEQRDSAMYRCANGEDPTSEPHTGELFFGEGSRLTVL.

The chain combines TRBV30 with TRBJ2-1; D perhaps matches TRBD2 (5 bases). Germline CDR1 GTSNPN, CDR2 SVGIG (reference sequence). The ends were cut back, 0 bases at V and 8 bases at J, with 14 bases in the middle. This CDR3 spans 14 amino acids. CDR3 sequence (DNA): TGTGCCTGGAGTGTACGGCTGGTGAGGGATGAGCAGTTCTTC. This encodes CAWSVRLVRDEQFF.

The chain combines TRBV6-5 with TRBJ2-5; D is possibly TRBD1 or TRBD2 (5 bases each). CDR1 and CDR2 (germline): MNHEY, SVGAGI. This CDR3 is 15 amino acids long. Trimming took off 2 bases at V and 1 base at J, with 11 bases between the two ends. CDR3 nucleotides: TGTGCCAGCAGTTACGGGGCGGGCCCCCAAGAGACCCAGTACTTC. Translated: CASSYGAGPQETQYF.

This rearrangement joins TRBV6-4 to TRBJ2-2; D uncertain. V shed 4 bases and J shed 0 bases, with 15 bases lying between them. Germline V gene data show CDR1 as MRHNA and CDR2 as SNTAGT. The CDR3 is 17 residues long. CDR3 in amino acids: CASSATYSHANTGELFF. DNA for the CDR3: TGTGCCAGCAGTGCCACGTACAGTCACGCGAACACCGGGGAGCTGTTTTTT.

This sequence joins TRBV30 and TRBJ1-4, with a tentative D call TRBD1 (6 bases). The germline CDR1 and CDR2 sequences are GTSNPN and SVGIG (reference sequence). The CDR3 loop spans 16 amino acids. V was trimmed by 0 bases and J by 10 bases, leaving 21 bases between them. In DNA, the CDR3 is TGTGCCTGGAGTGTAACAGGGAGGGACAAAAGGGGAAAACTGTTTTTT. It yields the protein CAWSVTGRDKRGKLFF.

The table lists this clone with a count of one. The chain links TRBV5-1 to TRBJ1-4; D is unclear. Per the germline V gene, CDR1 is SGHRS and CDR2 is YFSETQ. CDR3 length: 15 residues. Trimming shortened V by 4 bases and J by 4 bases, and 14 bases separated the two germline ends. The CDR3 DNA is TGCGCCAGCAGCGTGTCAGTAGGAGGTAATGAAAAACTGTTTTTT. Amino acid sequence: CASSVSVGGNEKLFF.

The J gene is TRBJ2-1, the V gene TRBV10-2; the D is unclear. V was shortened by 0 bases and J by 4 bases, with 7 bases between the two germline ends. The CDR3 extends over 14 amino acids. From germline, CDR1 is WSHSY and CDR2 SAAADI. The CDR3 DNA sequence: TGCGCCAGCAGTGAGTCCTCCTATTACAATGAGCAGTTCTTC. Its translation: CASSESSYYNEQFF.

V gene TRBV7-9 combines with J gene TRBJ2-7, with D possibly matching TRBD1 (6 bases). Trimming cost V 6 bases and J 1 base, with 10 bases left between them. This CDR3 spans 13 amino acids. Germline V lookup: CDR1 SEHNR, CDR2 FQNEAQ (reference sequence). Here the CDR3 reads CASRFQGSYEQYF. CDR3 bases: TGTGCCAGCAGATTTCAGGGGTCCTACGAGCAGTACTTC.

This chain links TRBV5-1 with TRBJ2-3; no definite D call. This CDR3 contains 14 residues. V gave up 6 bases and J gave up 0 bases, with 11 bases separating them. Germline V gene data show CDR1 as SGHRS and CDR2 as YFSETQ. CDR3 protein: CASKIGPSTDTQYF. Here the CDR3 DNA reads TGCGCCAGCAAAATAGGTCCTAGCACAGATACGCAGTATTTT.

Remarks on this clone: Other DNA sequences in the same sample also yield this CDR3. The chain links TRBV7-2 to TRBJ2-7, with 10 bases lining up with TRBD2. This CDR3 region has 15 residues. Unmatched junction bases numbered 5, after V lost 4 bases and J lost 2 bases. Germline assignment: CDR1 SGHTA and CDR2 FQGNSA. CDR3 in amino acids: CASSSRTSGTYEQYF. Written as DNA, the CDR3 is TGTGCCAGCAGCTCCCGGACTAGCGGAACCTACGAGCAGTACTTC.

The chain has TRBV6-1 and TRBJ2-3; 13 bases line up with TRBD2. The CDR3 has 14 amino acids. The V segment lost 8 bases and the J segment 5 bases; nucleotides outside the gene matches: 4. The germline CDR1 and CDR2 sequences are MNHNS and SASEGT. In DNA form, the CDR3 reads TGTGCCAGCCGGACTAGCGGGGGAGAAGATACGCAGTATTTT. It specifies CASRTSGGEDTQYF.

The chain carries TRBV5-1 and TRBJ2-2; 10 nucleotides line up with TRBD2. This CDR3 is 15 amino acids long. J was trimmed by 7 bases and V by 3 bases; bases with no gene match: 6. Germline values: CDR1 SGHRS, CDR2 YFSETQ. CDR3 coding DNA: TGCGCCAGCAGCTCCCCTAGCGGGAGAGGCGGGGAGCTGTTTTTT. This sequence encodes CASSSPSGRGGELFF.

CDR3 sequence reads: CASSLAGSGNTEAFF. The CDR3, as DNA: TGCGCCAGCAGCTTGGCCGGGTCAGGGAACACTGAAGCTTTCTTT. The chain uses TRBV5-1 and TRBJ1-1; D is unclear. The CDR3 loop spans 15 amino acids. In germline, CDR1 is SGHRS, CDR2 YFSETQ. V gave up 0 bases and J gave up 1 base, with 10 bases separating them.

Notes on this clone: The sample holds other DNA sequences that translate to the same CDR3. The gene calls are TRBV5-1 and TRBJ2-7, with TRBD2 matching 7 bases. CDR1 is SGHRS and CDR2 is YFSETQ in the germline V gene. V shed 1 base, J shed 4 bases, and the junction held 5 bases outside the gene matches. The CDR3 spans 14 residues. The chain's CDR3 is CASSLQGGGYEQYF. CDR3 DNA sequence: TGCGCCAGCAGCTTGCAGGGCGGGGGTTACGAGCAGTACTTC. Combining the CDR3 with reference TRBV5-1 and TRBJ2-7 gives the whole variable domain KAGVTQTPRYLIKTRGQQVTLSCSPISGHRSVSWYQQTPGQGLQFLFEYFSETQRNKGNFPGRFSGRQFSNSRSEMNVSTLELGDSALYLCASSLQGGGYEQYFGPGTRLTVT.

The chain employs TRBV11-3 and TRBJ2-3, with a possible D match to TRBD1 (5 bases). The V end lost 5 bases, the J end lost 3 bases, and 9 bases lay between the germline ends. This CDR3 is 13 amino acids long. CDR1 SGHNT and CDR2 YENEEA come from the germline V gene. Here the CDR3 reads CASSQAGTDTQYF. The CDR3 DNA reads TGTGCCAGCAGCCAGGCAGGGACAGATACGCAGTATTTT.

Worth noting for this clone: Other DNA sequences within the sample encode an identical CDR3. The CDR3 DNA reads TGTGCCAGCAGCAACGGACCCTACGAGCAGTACTTC. This gives the protein CASSNGPYEQYF. V and J are TRBV6-1 and TRBJ2-7; D remains unclear. Germline V gene data show CDR1 as MNHNS and CDR2 as SASEGT. The CDR3 has 12 residues. Trimming took off 6 bases at V and 2 bases at J, with 8 bases between the two ends.

V gene TRBV6-1 combines with J gene TRBJ2-5, with 12 bases identical to TRBD2. Germline CDR1 reads MNHNS; CDR2 reads SASEGT. This CDR3 has 16 amino acids. V was pared by 4 bases and J by 5 bases, with 8 bases of the junction left unmatched. CDR3 amino acids: CASSGRLAGGRETQYF. Here the CDR3 DNA reads TGTGCCAGCAGTGGAAGGCTAGCGGGGGGGCGGGAGACCCAGTACTTC.

V and J are TRBV7-2 and TRBJ2-5, with D possibly TRBD2 on 5 matching bases. V gave up 5 bases and J gave up 3 bases, with 25 bases separating them. The CDR3 loop spans 18 amino acids. Per germline, CDR1 SGHTA and CDR2 FQGNSA. Here the CDR3 DNA reads TGTGCCAGCAGCGACGTGAGCGGAACCCCAGCCGGCAAAGAGACCCAGTACTTC. Translated, it gives CASSDVSGTPAGKETQYF.

This clone was seen a handful of times. The chain has TRBV7-9 and TRBJ1-2; no clear D. The germline gives CDR1 SEHNR, CDR2 FQNEAQ (reference sequence). The V gene lost 3 bases and the J gene lost 7 bases, with 9 bases spanning the gap. CDR3 size: 12 residues. The CDR3 region is CASSFPTFGYTF. The CDR3 DNA sequence: TGTGCCAGCAGCTTCCCCACCTTTGGCTACACCTTC.